Listed below are T cell receptor beta chains from one sample, sequenced in a study of CD8 T cells in ankylosing spondylitis. TCRdb reanalysed the 5' RACE reads using MiXCR and keeps one entry per CDR3 protein. Of roughly 400,000 distinct CDR3 sequences in the sample, more than 20% were seen once. The material sequenced was blood, either unsorted or a sorted T cell fraction (not recorded which). The receptors derive from a male donor with ankylosing spondylitis. Both conserved end residues are part of each CDR3. D genes are given only for firm matches. Size is omitted from some rows. Given values are once, few, many or a class for expanded clones.

J	size	D	V	DNA	CDR3
TRBJ2-5	.	TRBD1	TRBV19	TGTGCCAGTAGTATTATCGGCACAGGGGGAGAGACCCAGTACTTC	CASSIIGTGGETQYF
TRBJ2-1	.	.	TRBV20-1	TGCAGTGCCTGGGGAGTGGGATACAATGAGCAGTTCTTC	CSAWGVGYNEQFF
TRBJ2-7	few	.	TRBV2	TGTGCCAGCAGTAGGTCCCCGAGGAACTACGAGCAGTACTTC	CASSRSPRNYEQYF
TRBJ2-3	.	TRBD1	TRBV7-9	TGTGCCAGCAGCAGGCGGGGACAGGGGTCGCCTGATACGCAGTATTTT	CASSRRGQGSPDTQYF
TRBJ2-3	few	.	TRBV7-3	TGTGCCAGCTCCCTGGGACCCCCTAGCACAGATACGCAGTATTTT	CASSLGPPSTDTQYF
TRBJ2-1	.	TRBD2	TRBV11-2	TGTGCCAGCAGCACTAGCGGGATTTACAATGAGCAGTTCTTC	CASSTSGIYNEQFF
TRBJ2-3	.	.	TRBV29-1	TGCAGCGTTCAGGCAGGCACAGATACGCAGTATTTT	CSVQAGTDTQYF
TRBJ1-4	.	TRBD1	TRBV25-1	TGTGCCAGCAGTGGATGGCAGGGGGTTGGGAAACTGTTTTTT	CASSGWQGVGKLFF
TRBJ1-1	few	.	TRBV29-1	TGCAGCGCGGAGAGTCTGCCCACTGAAGCTTTCTTT	CSAESLPTEAFF
TRBJ2-1	.	.	TRBV5-1	TGCGCCAGCAGCTTGGCCTTTGGGAGCCTGAATGAGCAGTTCTTC	CASSLAFGSLNEQFF
TRBJ2-2	.	.	TRBV5-6	TGTGCCAGCAGCTTGGATTGGGCCGGGGAGCTGTTTTTT	CASSLDWAGELFF
TRBJ2-7	.	TRBD2	TRBV7-6	TGTGCCAGCAGCTTACCCGGGACTAGCGGGAACGAGCAGTACTTC	CASSLPGTSGNEQYF
TRBJ2-7	many	.	TRBV28	TGTGCCAGCGGCGGGACCTCCTACGAGCAGTACTTC	CASGGTSYEQYF
TRBJ2-5	many	.	TRBV5-6	TGTGCCAGCAGTTCGATCCAGATCCAAGAGACCCAGTACTTC	CASSSIQIQETQYF
TRBJ2-7	.	TRBD2	TRBV7-9	TGTGCCAGCAGCTTCCTTAGCGGGAGCCGCTACGAGCAGTACTTC	CASSFLSGSRYEQYF
TRBJ2-1	few	TRBD2	TRBV7-2	TGTGCCAGCAGCTTAGATCCAGCGGGACACAATGAGCAGTTCTTC	CASSLDPAGHNEQFF
TRBJ2-2	few	TRBD1	TRBV12-3/TRBV12-4	TGTGCCAGCAGTTACAACAGGGGATACACCGGGGAGCTGTTTTTT	CASSYNRGYTGELFF
TRBJ2-6	.	TRBD2	TRBV3-1	TGTGCCAGCAGCCAAAGGGCCCTGCGGGGGACTGGGGCCAACGTCCTGACTTTC	CASSQRALRGTGANVLTF
TRBJ2-7	.	.	TRBV12-3/TRBV12-4	TGTGCCAGCAGTTTAGGCGTCCCAGTGCAGTACTTC	CASSLGVPVQYF
TRBJ2-5	few	.	TRBV14	TGTGCCAGCAGCCGAACAGAGGGCCTGGCGACCCAGTACTTC	CASSRTEGLATQYF
TRBJ2-1	few	.	TRBV19	TGTGCCAGTAGACTAGCTGTGGGGGCGTGGAATGAGCAGTTCTTC	CASRLAVGAWNEQFF
TRBJ2-7	.	TRBD2	TRBV7-6	TGTGCCAGCAGCTTAGCGCCTAGCGGGAGGGCGCAAGCCTACGAGCAGTACTTC	CASSLAPSGRAQAYEQYF
TRBJ2-1	.	.	TRBV28	TGTGCCAGCAGTTCCTCATTAGACAGCTACAATGAGCAGTTCTTC	CASSSSLDSYNEQFF
TRBJ2-3	.	.	TRBV24-1	TGTGCCACCATGGGAGACACAGATACGCAGTATTTT	CATMGDTDTQYF
TRBJ2-7	.	.	TRBV28	TGTGCCAGCAGTTTAGGACAGAACGAGCAGTACTTC	CASSLGQNEQYF
TRBJ2-3	.	TRBD2	TRBV7-9	TGTGCCAGCAGCCCCCGTGTCGGGGGGGCCACAGATACGCAGTATTTT	CASSPRVGGATDTQYF
TRBJ2-4	.	.	TRBV6-2/TRBV6-3	TGTGCCAGCAGCGCGTTACTGTTCAAAAACATTCAGTACTTC	CASSALLFKNIQYF
TRBJ2-2	few	TRBD2	TRBV12-3/TRBV12-4	TGTGCCAGCAGTTTGTGGCGGGAGGGTGGGGAGCTGTTTTTT	CASSLWREGGELFF
TRBJ2-1	.	.	TRBV5-1	TGCGCCAGCAGCGAAATTGACTATTCCTACAATGAGCAGTTCTTC	CASSEIDYSYNEQFF
TRBJ2-7	few	TRBD2	TRBV19	TGTGCCAGTAGTTCGCGACTAGCGGGAGAACAATACGAGCAGTACTTC	CASSSRLAGEQYEQYF
TRBJ1-2	few	.	TRBV2	TGTGCCACCGAGCCGGATAACTATGGCTACACCTTC	CATEPDNYGYTF
TRBJ2-2	many	.	TRBV28	TGTGCCAGCATCCGTGGAGGGGGCTTCCCCGGGGAGCTGTTTTTT	CASIRGGGFPGELFF
TRBJ2-5	once	TRBD1	TRBV5-7	TGTGCCAGCAGCCCAAGGCTAGGGGGCTTCGTCAGAGAGACCCAGTACTTC	CASSPRLGGFVRETQYF
TRBJ1-5	.	TRBD1	TRBV10-3	TGTGCCATCAGTGGAGACAGGGGAGGCCAGCCCCAGCATTTT	CAISGDRGGQPQHF
TRBJ2-1	.	TRBD2	TRBV6-5	TGTGCCAGCAGTTACAGAAGCGGGAGGGGTGGGGAGCAGTTCTTC	CASSYRSGRGGEQFF
TRBJ1-1	few	.	TRBV25-1	TGTGCCAGCAGTGAGTTACAGGGGAACACTGAAGCTTTCTTT	CASSELQGNTEAFF
TRBJ1-4	.	.	TRBV7-2	TGTGCCAGCAGCTTAGCGGGGGGGACCGGTGAAAAACTGTTTTTT	CASSLAGGTGEKLFF
TRBJ2-1	.	TRBD2	TRBV15	TGTGCCACCAGCAGAGGAGGAGCGGGAGTAGGGTACGAGCAGTTCTTC	CATSRGGAGVGYEQFF
TRBJ2-7	few	TRBD2	TRBV20-1	TGCAGTGCTAGAGATGGAGCGGGAGGCGTCTACGAGCAGTACTTC	CSARDGAGGVYEQYF
TRBJ2-1	.	.	TRBV10-3	TGTGCCATCAGCTCCGACAGTACCATCAACAATGAGCAGTTCTTC	CAISSDSTINNEQFF
TRBJ1-3	.	.	TRBV15	TGTGCCACCAGCACCTGGGGTGGGCCTGGAAACACCATATATTTT	CATSTWGGPGNTIYF
TRBJ2-1	few	.	TRBV29-1	TGCAGCGTTGAGGGCGCCACCGGGACAAAGGAGCAGTTCTTC	CSVEGATGTKEQFF
TRBJ2-1	.	.	TRBV4-3	TGCGCCAGCAGCCAAGACAACGGAGGCTCCTACAATGAGCAGTTCTTC	CASSQDNGGSYNEQFF
TRBJ2-3	.	.	TRBV15	TGTGCCACCAGCAGACCCCCTACGGGGGGCCCAGATACGCAGTATTTT	CATSRPPTGGPDTQYF
TRBJ1-3	.	TRBD1	TRBV5-1	TGCGCCAGCAGCTCATCCGGGACAGGTCGATTTTATGGAAACACCATATATTTT	CASSSSGTGRFYGNTIYF
TRBJ2-7	.	TRBD2	TRBV20-1	TGCAGTGCTGGGGGACTAGCGGGAGGAGTCCCCTACGAGCAGTACTTC	CSAGGLAGGVPYEQYF
TRBJ2-5	.	.	TRBV7-9	TGTGCCAGCAGGCGCGCGGAATCCCAAGAGACCCAGTACTTC	CASRRAESQETQYF
TRBJ2-2	few	TRBD2	TRBV4-1	TGCGCCAGCAGCAGAGGACTAGCGGGGTTGAATACCGGGGAGCTGTTTTTT	CASSRGLAGLNTGELFF
TRBJ2-7	few	TRBD2	TRBV5-1	TGCGCCAGCAGCGCAGAGGGGCTAGCGGCTGTCTACGAGCAGTACTTC	CASSAEGLAAVYEQYF
TRBJ2-5	few	.	TRBV29-1	TGCACCCTTGTGGGGACCCAAGAGACCCAGTACTTC	CTLVGTQETQYF
TRBJ1-1	few	.	TRBV20-1	TGCAGTGCTAGTAACAGAATGAACACTGAAGCTTTCTTT	CSASNRMNTEAFF